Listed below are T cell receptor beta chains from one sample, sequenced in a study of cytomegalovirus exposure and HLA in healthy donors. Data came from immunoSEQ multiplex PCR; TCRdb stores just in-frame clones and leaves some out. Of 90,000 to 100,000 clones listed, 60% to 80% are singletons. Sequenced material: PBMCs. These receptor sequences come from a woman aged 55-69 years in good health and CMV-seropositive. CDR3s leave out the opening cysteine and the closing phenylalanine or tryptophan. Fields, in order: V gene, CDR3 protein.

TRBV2	ASTRDWNTEAF
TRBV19	ASSIGGTTNEKLF
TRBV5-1	ASSYEGALSSYEQY
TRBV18	ASSPPTDFSGNTIY
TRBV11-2	ASSLVFYEQY
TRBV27	ASSLRYYYEQY
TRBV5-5	ASRYGEQF
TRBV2	ASRLAGGTDTQY
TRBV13	ASSFPSRADEQF
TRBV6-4	ASSRDSNQPQH
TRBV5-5	ASSFGLAGGYEQY
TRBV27	ASSLSFAETQY
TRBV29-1	SVTVPTGANVLT
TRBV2	ASSRDRGGTGELF
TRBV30	AWSPSGSTSYEQY
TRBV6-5	ASTIRNGGGNGYT
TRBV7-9	ASSLDSVDTEAF
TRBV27	ASSLSGSARNQPQH
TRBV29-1	SAKGVTEAF
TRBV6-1	ASTLGQNQPQH
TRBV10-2	ASSETPGTGNYEQY
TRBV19	ASSPGNSDEQY
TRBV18	ASSPPGGHEQY
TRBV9	ASSVSPRVVETQY
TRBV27	ASSPRQGYEQY
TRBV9	ASSVDGSISYGYT
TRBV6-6	ATLSLDRRWYEQY
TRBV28	ASSSGQATDTQY
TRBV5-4	ASSQTGTGVQTQY
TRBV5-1	ASRPWEGGPHEQY
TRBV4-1	ASTMSSGITDTQY
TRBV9	ASSETSSYNEQF
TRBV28	ASSWTSANEQF
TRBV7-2	ASSTVQGYEQY
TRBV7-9	ASSPQGIGDQPQH
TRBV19	ATGAGLNTEAF
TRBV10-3	ASAWAGQETQY
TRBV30	AWTPGAYTEAF
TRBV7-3	ASSLGGAEGYT
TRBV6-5	ASSYSTANTEAF
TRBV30	AWRGGRDRASYEQY
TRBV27	ASSLSGTAHQPQH
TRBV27	ASSSGTSDYNEQF
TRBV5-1	ASSLQGQETQY
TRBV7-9	ASSLGGNNQPQH
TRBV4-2	ASSQGLAGGNIQY
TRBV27	ASSFAGGNYGYT
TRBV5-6	ASSLPGYTEAF
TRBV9	ASSPSPRGDTEAF
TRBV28	ASSHRRGLAKNIQY
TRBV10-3	ATRTGGDFTTQY
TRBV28	ASSFGGQGPNQPQH
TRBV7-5	ARSALVPETSGPYEQY
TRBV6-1	ASSDGPGTNYGYT
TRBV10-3	AISNTGGRDTQY
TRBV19	ASSVRAGTGTGGELF
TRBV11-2	ASSRRQGQGEETQY